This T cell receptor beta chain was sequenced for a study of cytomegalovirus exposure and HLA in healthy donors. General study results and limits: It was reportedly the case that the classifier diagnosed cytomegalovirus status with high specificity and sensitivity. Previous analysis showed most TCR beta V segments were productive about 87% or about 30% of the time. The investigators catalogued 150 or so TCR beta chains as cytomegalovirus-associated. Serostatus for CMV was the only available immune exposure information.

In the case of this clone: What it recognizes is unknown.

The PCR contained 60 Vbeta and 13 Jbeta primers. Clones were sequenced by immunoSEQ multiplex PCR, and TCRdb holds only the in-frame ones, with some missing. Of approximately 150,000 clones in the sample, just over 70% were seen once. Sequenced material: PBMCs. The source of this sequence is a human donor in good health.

The CDR3 sequence: CASSSDFSGYTF. In nucleotides, the CDR3 is TGTGCCAGCAGCTCGGACTTTAGCGGCTACACCTTC. The rearrangement joins TRBV7-2 to TRBJ1-2; D gene ambiguous. Germline CDR1 and CDR2: SGHTA and FQGNSA. The CDR3 extends over 12 amino acids. The V end lost 4 bases, the J end lost 8 bases, and 11 bases lay between the germline ends.